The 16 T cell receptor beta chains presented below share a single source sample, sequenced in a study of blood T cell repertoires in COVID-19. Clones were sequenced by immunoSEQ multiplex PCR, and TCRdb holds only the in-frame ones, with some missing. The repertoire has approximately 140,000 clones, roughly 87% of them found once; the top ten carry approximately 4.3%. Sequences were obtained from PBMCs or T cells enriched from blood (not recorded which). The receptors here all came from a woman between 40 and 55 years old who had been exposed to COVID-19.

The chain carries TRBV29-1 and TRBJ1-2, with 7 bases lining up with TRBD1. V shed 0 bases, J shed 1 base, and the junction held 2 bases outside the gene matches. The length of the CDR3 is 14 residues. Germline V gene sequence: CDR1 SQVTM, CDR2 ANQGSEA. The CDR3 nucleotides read TGCAGCGTTGAAGACACAGGGGTTAACTATGGCTACACCTTC. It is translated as CSVEDTGVNYGYTF.

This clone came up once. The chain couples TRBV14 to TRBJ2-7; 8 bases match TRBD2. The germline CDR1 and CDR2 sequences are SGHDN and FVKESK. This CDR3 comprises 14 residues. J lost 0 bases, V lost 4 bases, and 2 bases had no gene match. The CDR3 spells CASSPRGGSYEQYF. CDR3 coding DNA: TGTGCCAGCAGCCCCCGGGGGGGCTCCTACGAGCAGTACTTC.

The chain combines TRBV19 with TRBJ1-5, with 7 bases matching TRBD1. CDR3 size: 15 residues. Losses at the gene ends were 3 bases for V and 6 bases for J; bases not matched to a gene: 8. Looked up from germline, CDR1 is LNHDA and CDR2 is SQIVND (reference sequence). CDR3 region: CASSISRGRIQPQHF. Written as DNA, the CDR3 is TGTGCCAGTAGTATTAGCAGGGGGAGGATTCAGCCCCAGCATTTT. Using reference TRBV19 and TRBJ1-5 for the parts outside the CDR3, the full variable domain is DGGITQSPKYLFRKEGQNVTLSCEQNLNHDAMYWYRQDPGQGLRLIYYSQIVNDFQKGDIAEGYSVSREKKESFPLTVTSAQKNPTAFYLCASSISRGRIQPQHFGDGTRLSIL.

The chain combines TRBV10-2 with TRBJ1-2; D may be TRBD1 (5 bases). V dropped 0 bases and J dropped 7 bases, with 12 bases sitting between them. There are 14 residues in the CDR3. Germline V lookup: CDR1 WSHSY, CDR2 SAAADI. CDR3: CASSESTVRGGYTF. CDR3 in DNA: TGCGCCAGCAGTGAGTCGACAGTAAGGGGTGGCTACACCTTC.

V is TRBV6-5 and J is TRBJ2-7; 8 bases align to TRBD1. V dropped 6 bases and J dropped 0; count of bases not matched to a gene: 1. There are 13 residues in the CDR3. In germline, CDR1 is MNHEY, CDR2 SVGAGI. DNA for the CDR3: TGTGCCAGCAGGGGACAGGTCTCCTACGAGCAGTACTTC. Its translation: CASRGQVSYEQYF.

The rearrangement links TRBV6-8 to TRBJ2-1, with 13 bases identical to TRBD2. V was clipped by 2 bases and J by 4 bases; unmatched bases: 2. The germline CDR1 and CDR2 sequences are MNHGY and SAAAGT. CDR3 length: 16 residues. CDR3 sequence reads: CASSYGTSGAYNEQFF. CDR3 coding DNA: TGTGCCAGCAGTTACGGGACTAGCGGGGCTTACAATGAGCAGTTCTTC.

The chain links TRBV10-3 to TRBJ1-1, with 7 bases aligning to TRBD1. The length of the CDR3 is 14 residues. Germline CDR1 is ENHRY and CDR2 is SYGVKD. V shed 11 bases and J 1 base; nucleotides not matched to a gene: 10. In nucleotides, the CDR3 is TGTGCCGTCGCCGGGACAGAACAGAACACTGAAGCTTTCTTT. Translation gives CAVAGTEQNTEAFF.

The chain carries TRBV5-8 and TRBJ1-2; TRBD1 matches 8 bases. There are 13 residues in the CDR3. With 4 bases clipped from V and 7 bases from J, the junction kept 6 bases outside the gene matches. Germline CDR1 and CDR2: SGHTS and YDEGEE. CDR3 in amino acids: CASSQRTGFGYTF. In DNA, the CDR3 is TGTGCCAGCAGCCAGAGGACAGGGTTTGGCTACACCTTC. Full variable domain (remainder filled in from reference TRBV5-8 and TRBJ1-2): EAGVTQSPTHLIKTRGQQATLRCSPISGHTSVYWYQQALGLGLQFLLWYDEGEERNRGNFPPRFSGRQFPNYSSELNVNALELEDSALYLCASSQRTGFGYTFGSGTRLTVV.

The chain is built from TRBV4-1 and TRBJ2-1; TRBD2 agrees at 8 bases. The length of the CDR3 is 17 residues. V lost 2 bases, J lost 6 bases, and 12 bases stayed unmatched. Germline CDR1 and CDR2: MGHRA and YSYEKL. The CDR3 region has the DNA TGCGCCAGCAGCCAACCTCTCAAGCGGGAGAGAGGCAATGAGCAGTTCTTC. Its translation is CASSQPLKRERGNEQFF.

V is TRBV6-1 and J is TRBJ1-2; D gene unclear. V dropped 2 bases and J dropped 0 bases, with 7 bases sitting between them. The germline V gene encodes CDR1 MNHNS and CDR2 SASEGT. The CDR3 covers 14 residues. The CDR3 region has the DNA TGTGCCAGCAGTGAACGAGGAGCTAACTATGGCTACACCTTC. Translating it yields CASSERGANYGYTF.

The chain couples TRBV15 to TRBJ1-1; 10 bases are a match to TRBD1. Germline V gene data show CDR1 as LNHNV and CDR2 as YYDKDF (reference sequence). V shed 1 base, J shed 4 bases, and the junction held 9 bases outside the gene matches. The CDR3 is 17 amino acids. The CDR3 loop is CATSRVSGTGASTEAFF. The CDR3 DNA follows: TGTGCCACCAGCAGAGTTTCCGGGACAGGGGCTAGCACTGAAGCTTTCTTT. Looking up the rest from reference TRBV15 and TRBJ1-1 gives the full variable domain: DAMVIQNPRYQVTQFGKPVTLSCSQTLNHNVMYWYQQKSSQAPKLLFHYYDKDFNNEADTPDNFQSRRPNTSFCFLDIRSPGLGDTAMYLCATSRVSGTGASTEAFFGQGTRLTVV.

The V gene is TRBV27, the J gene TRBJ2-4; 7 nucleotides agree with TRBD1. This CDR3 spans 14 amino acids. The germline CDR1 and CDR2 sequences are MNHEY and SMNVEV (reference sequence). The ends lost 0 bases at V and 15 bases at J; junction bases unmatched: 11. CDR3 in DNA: TGTGCCAGCAGTTTATCCCCGAAATCCGGGACAGTGTACTTC. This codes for CASSLSPKSGTVYF.

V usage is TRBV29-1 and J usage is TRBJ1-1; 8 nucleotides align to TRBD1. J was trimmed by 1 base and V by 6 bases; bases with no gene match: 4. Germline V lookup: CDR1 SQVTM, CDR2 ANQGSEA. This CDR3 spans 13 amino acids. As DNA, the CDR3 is TGCAGCGTCGGGACAGGTCAGAACACTGAAGCTTTCTTT. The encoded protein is CSVGTGQNTEAFF.

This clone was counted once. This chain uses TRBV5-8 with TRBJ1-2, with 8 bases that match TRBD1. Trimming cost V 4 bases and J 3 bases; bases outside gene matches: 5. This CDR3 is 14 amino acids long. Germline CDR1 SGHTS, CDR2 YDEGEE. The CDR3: CASSVRTGHYGYTF. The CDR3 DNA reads TGTGCCAGCAGCGTCCGGACAGGGCACTATGGCTACACCTTC.

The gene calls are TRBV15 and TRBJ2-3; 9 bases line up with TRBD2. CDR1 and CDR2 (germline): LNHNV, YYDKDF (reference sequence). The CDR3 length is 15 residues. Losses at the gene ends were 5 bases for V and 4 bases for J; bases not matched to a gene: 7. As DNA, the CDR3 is TGTGCCACCAGCGGGTTTAGCGGGGGCCCAGATACGCAGTATTTT. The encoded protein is CATSGFSGGPDTQYF.

In nucleotides, the CDR3 is TGCGCCAGCTTCGGGGGAGGCCCTCAAGTCGAGCAGTACTTC. Protein: CASFGGGPQVEQYF. The gene calls are TRBV5-1 and TRBJ2-7, with a possible D match to TRBD2 (6 bases). V was pared by 7 bases and J by 6 bases, with 20 bases between. The germline CDR1 and CDR2 sequences are SGHRS and YFSETQ. The CDR3 sequence is 14 residues long.